This record covers a single T cell receptor beta chain. This entry belongs to a study of shared clonotypes between healthy human individuals. The naive CD8 fraction comprised CD45RO-negative cells positively selected for CCR7 and excluded terminally differentiated effector memory CD45RA+ cells. Clones were sequenced by immunoSEQ multiplex PCR, and TCRdb holds only the in-frame ones, with some missing. The profile shows some 800,000 clones, approximately 92% of them singletons. The source material was naive CD8+ T cells sorted from blood. The TCR sequence derives from a man aged 30 to 39 in good health.

CDR3 nucleotides: TGTGCCAGCAGCGTAGAGGGACTAGCGGGAGGGCCCTTCAATGAGCAGTTCTTC. Its protein is CASSVEGLAGGPFNEQFF. J is TRBJ2-1 and V is TRBV9; 16 bases map to TRBD2. Germline V gene data show CDR1 as SGDLS and CDR2 as YYNGEE. CDR3 length: 18 residues. The V segment lost 0 bases and the J segment 6 bases; nucleotides outside the gene matches: 6.